One sample yielded the 24 T cell receptor beta chains listed below, sequenced in a study of graft-versus-host responses after intestinal transplantation. Using immunoSEQ multiplex PCR, the repertoire was profiled, and TCRdb retains in-frame clones only, with some absent. This sample has 80,000 to 90,000 clones; roughly 92% occur once, and the top ten carry about 0.3%. Antigens for these TCRs are unknown. The material sequenced was unstimulated CD4+ T cells sorted from spleen or lymph node cells, taken before intestinal transplant. The receptors shown here come from a human donor who received an intestinal transplant.

This chain uses TRBV6-1 with TRBJ1-1; no firm D call. Trimming left V 5 bases short and J 0 bases short, with 10 bases between. Looked up from germline, CDR1 is MNHNS and CDR2 is SASEGT. The CDR3 is made up of 14 amino acids. CDR3 nucleotide sequence: TGTGCCAGCAGTCGAGGGCAGGTGAACACTGAAGCTTTCTTT. Amino acid sequence: CASSRGQVNTEAFF.

This rearrangement joins TRBV6-5 to TRBJ1-4; D uncertain. The CDR3 runs to 13 residues. V lost 7 bases, J lost 8 bases, and 14 bases lay in between. In germline, CDR1 is MNHEY, CDR2 SVGAGI. This chain's CDR3 is CASTGLPQEKLFF. The CDR3 DNA is TGTGCCAGCACCGGACTCCCACAGGAAAAACTGTTTTTT.

This chain joins TRBV9 and TRBJ2-5; the D call may be TRBD1 or TRBD2 (6 bases each). The CDR3 is made up of 15 amino acids. The V and J ends lost 1 base and 4 bases respectively, with 14 bases between them. Germline V gene lookup returns CDR1 SGDLS and CDR2 YYNGEE. This chain's CDR3 is CASSVSGGRGETQYF. CDR3 coding DNA: TGTGCCAGCAGCGTAAGTGGGGGGCGCGGAGAGACCCAGTACTTC. The variable domain in full, completed from reference TRBV9 and TRBJ2-5, reads DSGVTQTPKHLITATGQRVTLRCSPRSGDLSVYWYQQSLDQGLQFLIQYYNGEERAKGNILERFSAQQFPDLHSELNLSSLELGDSALYFCASSVSGGRGETQYFGPGTRLLVL.

The chain joins TRBV25-1 to TRBJ2-7; a possible D gene is TRBD2 (6 bases). V was cut by 3 bases and J by 1 base, with 19 bases left in between. Germline assignment: CDR1 MGHDK and CDR2 SYGVNS. The CDR3 extends over 17 amino acids. As DNA, the CDR3 is TGTGCCAGCAGTGAGAAAAACCGGGACTCTCTTTCCTACGAGCAGTACTTC. Translated, it gives CASSEKNRDSLSYEQYF.

The rearrangement links TRBV2 to TRBJ2-7, with a possible D match to TRBD2 (6 bases). Germline-derived CDR1 and CDR2 are SNHLY and FYNNEI. The V end lost 4 bases, the J end lost 2 bases, and 12 bases lay between the germline ends. CDR3 length: 14 amino acids. The CDR3 spells CASSVGRQAYEQYF. DNA of the CDR3: TGTGCCAGCAGTGTTGGGAGGCAGGCCTACGAGCAGTACTTC.

The chain links TRBV12-5 to TRBJ2-1; no clear D gene. This CDR3 region has 17 residues. V was trimmed by 1 base and J by 0 bases, leaving 13 bases between them. Per the germline V gene, CDR1 is LGHNT and CDR2 is FRNRAP. The CDR3 loop is CASGLEPRLLSYNEQFF. The CDR3 DNA is TGTGCTAGTGGTTTGGAGCCCCGACTCCTCTCCTACAATGAGCAGTTCTTC.

The gene calls are TRBV28 and TRBJ1-6, with D hard to call. V lost 3 bases and J lost 9, with 12 bases in between. Looked up from germline, CDR1 is MDHEN and CDR2 is SYDVKM. The CDR3 is 14 amino acids. The chain's CDR3 is CASSLRFSLSPLHF. The CDR3 nucleotides read TGTGCCAGCAGTTTGAGGTTCTCTCTTTCACCCCTCCACTTT.

The CDR3, as DNA: TGCAGTGTAGGGGGGGGCACTGAAGCTTTCTTT. This sequence encodes CSVGGGTEAFF. This chain connects TRBV20-1 to TRBJ1-1, with D possibly being TRBD1 (6 bases). The CDR3 loop spans 11 amino acids. Germline assignment: CDR1 DFQATT and CDR2 SNEGSKA (reference sequence). Trimming pared 7 bases from V and 4 bases from J, leaving 10 bases between.

The V and J genes are TRBV11-3 and TRBJ2-3, with D uncertain. In germline, CDR1 is SGHNT, CDR2 YENEEA. The CDR3 is 16 amino acids. Trimming took 2 bases from V and 0 from J, leaving 12 bases between them. CDR3 bases: TGTGCCAGCAGCTTAACCTCTCCCCCTAGCACAGATACGCAGTATTTT. This translates into CASSLTSPPSTDTQYF.

The rearrangement joins TRBV6-5 to TRBJ2-5; D may be TRBD1 or TRBD2 (5 bases each). The J call is doubtful: the DNA matches TRBJ2-7 better. There are 14 residues in the CDR3. The V gene's germline CDR1 is MNHEY and CDR2 SVGAGI. CDR3 loop: CASSYERGVSEQYF. The CDR3 coding sequence is TGTGCCAGCAGTTACGAAAGGGGAGTAAGCGAGCAGTACTTC.

This rearrangement joins TRBV5-4 to TRBJ2-7, with TRBD1 matching 10 bases. With V trimmed by 4 bases and J by 0 bases, 4 bases remained unmatched. CDR3 length: 15 residues. CDR1 SGHNT and CDR2 YYREEE come from the germline V gene (reference sequence). CDR3 loop: CASSGGQGRSYEQYF. The CDR3 DNA reads TGTGCCAGCAGCGGGGGACAGGGGCGCTCCTACGAGCAGTACTTC.

This clone turned up a few times. The CDR3 loop is CASSFTGTGGTDTQYF. The CDR3 coding sequence is TGTGCCAGCAGTTTTACAGGGACGGGCGGCACAGATACGCAGTATTTT. The chain carries TRBV7-3 and TRBJ2-3, with TRBD1 as a possible D gene (6 bases). Between the trimmed V and J ends, which lost 6 bases and 1 base, there was a span of 17 bases. There are 16 residues in the CDR3. Germline lookup yields CDR1 SGHTA and CDR2 FQGTGA.

This clone was found once. The rearrangement joins TRBV30 to TRBJ2-1; possibly TRBD2 for D (5 bases). Trimming took 7 bases from V and 3 from J, leaving 13 bases between them. The CDR3 runs to 13 residues. Looked up from germline, CDR1 is GTSNPN and CDR2 is SVGIG (reference sequence). The DNA for the CDR3 is TGTGCCTCTTCGCGGGCGATCTACAATGAGCAGTTCTTC. Protein: CASSRAIYNEQFF.

The chain links TRBV10-3 to TRBJ2-7; D perhaps matches TRBD1 (5 bases). The V end lost 3 bases, the J end lost 4 bases, and 22 bases lay between the germline ends. The CDR3 has 17 amino acids. CDR1 is ENHRY, CDR2 SYGVKD, per germline. The CDR3 DNA is TGTGCCATCAGTGACCGATCCCGGACACAGAACTTTTACGAGCAGTACTTC. As protein: CAISDRSRTQNFYEQYF.

The chain uses TRBV5-6 and TRBJ1-5; TRBD1 might be the D (5 bases). V was cut by 0 bases and J by 7 bases, with 5 bases left in between. Germline V gives CDR1 SGHDT, CDR2 YYEEEE. This CDR3 region has 12 residues. CDR3: CASSLGDQPQHF. CDR3 bases: TGTGCCAGCAGCTTGGGGGACCAGCCCCAGCATTTT.

The rearrangement joins TRBV5-4 to TRBJ2-1; perhaps D is TRBD1 or TRBD2 (5 bases each). The CDR3 length is 13 residues. The germline gives CDR1 SGHNT, CDR2 YYREEE (reference sequence). The germline V and J ends were trimmed by 0 bases and 9 bases, with 10 bases remaining between them. The CDR3 protein is CASSLGGTSEQFF. CDR3 DNA: TGTGCCAGCAGCTTGGGGGGGACCTCTGAGCAGTTCTTC.

The V and J genes are TRBV19 and TRBJ2-1, with 10 bases that match TRBD2. The V and J ends lost 3 bases and 7 bases, in that order; junction bases with no gene match: 12. Germline-derived CDR1 and CDR2 are LNHDA and SQIVND (reference sequence). The length of the CDR3 is 17 residues. CDR3 nucleotides: TGTGCCAGTAGTATTCCCCTAGCGGGAGCTCGGGGTAATGAGCAGTTCTTC. This sequence encodes CASSIPLAGARGNEQFF.

This clone turned up a few times. The V gene is TRBV19, the J gene TRBJ2-7, with TRBD2 identical over 14 bases. CDR3 length: 16 residues. V gave up 8 bases and J gave up 3 bases; unmatched junction bases: 9. CDR1 LNHDA and CDR2 SQIVND come from the germline V gene (reference sequence). The DNA of the CDR3 is TGTGCCAGTGCTCCCGGACTAGCGGGAGGAATCTACGAGCAGTACTTC. This sequence encodes CASAPGLAGGIYEQYF.

V usage is TRBV28 and J usage is TRBJ1-2; 9 nucleotides line up with TRBD1. The V gene end was trimmed by 5 bases and the J gene end by 10 bases; junction bases not matched to a gene: 11. This CDR3 contains 14 residues. Germline CDR1 and CDR2: MDHEN and SYDVKM. CDR3 sequence: CASSPPGQGRDYTF. The CDR3 DNA reads as TGTGCCAGCAGTCCCCCGGGACAGGGACGGGACTACACCTTC.

This clone has only one observation. The rearrangement links TRBV9 to TRBJ2-1; TRBD2 matches at 9 bases. Germline V CDR1 and CDR2: SGDLS, YYNGEE. Unmatched junction bases numbered 11, after V lost 5 bases and J lost 5 bases. The CDR3 runs to 16 residues. CDR3 loop: CASSARSSGANNEQFF. In DNA, the CDR3 is TGTGCCAGCAGTGCCCGTTCTAGCGGGGCCAACAATGAGCAGTTCTTC.

The count of this clone is one. V gene TRBV28 combines with J gene TRBJ2-6; TRBD1 aligns across 7 bases. Per the germline V gene, CDR1 is MDHEN and CDR2 is SYDVKM. There are 19 residues in the CDR3. Trimming removed 6 bases from V and 0 bases from J; junction bases left unmatched: 14. The CDR3 DNA is TGTGCCAGCAGGAAAACGGTCGACAGGGTCGGCTCTGGGGCCAACGTCCTGACTTTC. The encoded protein is CASRKTVDRVGSGANVLTF.

The rearrangement links TRBV18 to TRBJ2-7, with 13 nucleotides matching TRBD2. Germline-derived CDR1 and CDR2 are KGHSH and LQKENI. With 6 bases clipped from V and 3 bases from J, the junction kept 11 bases outside the gene matches. The CDR3 runs to 17 residues. The DNA for the CDR3 is TGTGCCAGCTCCTATGGGACTAGCGGGATCTTCGGCTACGAGCAGTACTTC. The encoded protein is CASSYGTSGIFGYEQYF.

This sequence joins TRBV5-1 and TRBJ2-1; D ambiguous. The CDR3 has 12 amino acids. Germline values: CDR1 SGHRS, CDR2 YFSETQ. Trimming stripped 0 bases from V and 7 bases from J, with 5 bases between. CDR3 region: CASSLAINEQFF. The CDR3 DNA reads TGCGCCAGCAGCTTGGCCATAAATGAGCAGTTCTTC.

J is TRBJ2-3 and V is TRBV6-1, with 8 positions matching TRBD1. Germline CDR1 and CDR2: MNHNS and SASEGT. This CDR3 spans 13 amino acids. V trimming: 7 bases; J trimming: 3 bases; junction bases outside the gene matches: 3. The DNA for the CDR3 is TGTGCCAGCACCGGACAGGGAACAGATACGCAGTATTTT. Translating it yields CASTGQGTDTQYF.